Included here is one TCR beta chain sequence, with context. The data belong to a study of shared clonotypes between healthy human individuals. It was CD45RO-negative cells, positively selected for CCR7, that made up naive CD8 cells, with terminally differentiated effector memory CD45RA+ cells excluded. Produced via immunoSEQ multiplex PCR; TCRdb's table is partial and in-frame only. The sample comprises about 610,000 clones, 95% to 97% of which are singletons, and approximately 0.12% rests with the top ten. The specimen was naive CD8+ T cells sorted from blood. This TCR was recovered from a woman aged 30 to 39 in good health.

The CDR3 loop is CSALTSADYEQYF. In DNA, the CDR3 is TGCAGCGCATTGACTAGCGCCGATTACGAGCAGTACTTC. The chain links TRBV29-1 to TRBJ2-7; TRBD2 aligns across 8 bases. Germline V gives CDR1 SQVTM, CDR2 ANQGSEA. Germline trimming cut 7 bases from V and 4 bases from J; bases unmatched to any gene: 9. There are 13 residues in the CDR3.